This passage covers 5 T cell receptor beta chains from one sample sequenced in a study of Tregs in tolerant kidney transplant recipients. Measured with immunoSEQ multiplex PCR; TCRdb has only the in-frame clones, and not every one. The specimen's table records tens of thousands of clones. Sequenced material: CD8+ T cells from blood, taken before the transplant. These receptors were obtained from a human donor who received a combined kidney and bone marrow transplant.

Points on this clone: From the germline J gene comes the end of the CDR3, since the read stops 3 residues before it. The chain is built from TRBV18 and TRBJ2-1; TRBD2 matches at 9 bases. After removal of 2 bases from V and 3 bases from J, the junction contained 11 bases not matched to a gene. Germline-derived CDR1 and CDR2 are KGHSH and LQKENI. The CDR3 is 18 residues long. CDR3 DNA (partial): TGTGCCAGCTCACCATTGACTTTAGCGGGGGCCATCTACAATGAG. It yields the protein CASSPLTLAGAIYNE. The CDR3 in full is CASSPLTLAGAIYNEQFF.

As to this clone: The read terminates 3 residues before the CDR3 end, so the remaining end is supplied by the germline J gene. The rearrangement links TRBV7-7 to TRBJ2-1, with 7 bases fitting TRBD2. V shed 3 bases and J 0 bases; nucleotides not matched to a gene: 8. The germline CDR1 and CDR2 sequences are SSHAT and FNYEAQ (reference sequence). The CDR3 loop spans 17 amino acids. Here the CDR3 reads CASSFQLAPSSYNEQFF. The covered CDR3 bases are TGTGCCAGCAGCTTTCAACTAGCGCCGAGCTCCTACAATGAG.

The CDR3 sequence is CASSEGGTGATEAFF. The CDR3 bases that were read are TGTGCCAGCAGTGAAGGTGGGACAGGGGCCACTGAA. The chain recombines TRBV6-4 with TRBJ1-1, with 10 positions matching TRBD1. Coverage ceases 3 residues before the CDR3 finishes, and the germline J gene fills in the end. The V and J ends lost 3 bases and 4 bases, in that order; junction bases with no gene match: 5. This CDR3 is built from 15 residues. Germline V gene lookup returns CDR1 MRHNA and CDR2 SNTAGT.

A remark on this clone: The read is 3 residues too short to cover the CDR3 end, so that end is filled in from the germline J gene. J is TRBJ2-6 and V is TRBV19, with a tentative D call TRBD2 (7 bases). CDR1 is LNHDA and CDR2 is SQIVND in the germline V gene (reference sequence). Trimming pared 5 bases from V and 11 bases from J, leaving 16 bases between. The CDR3 is 14 amino acids. The chain's CDR3 is CASSGVGGPYVLTF. CDR3 DNA, as far as it was read: TGTGCCAGTAGTGGCGTGGGGGGGCCCTACGTC. The full variable domain, its missing parts supplied by reference TRBV19 and TRBJ2-6, is DGGITQSPKYLFRKEGQNVTLSCEQNLNHDAMYWYRQDPGQGLRLIYYSQIVNDFQKGDIAEGYSVSREKKESFPLTVTSAQKNPTAFYLCASSGVGGPYVLTFGAGSRLTVL.

For this clone: The CDR3 end falls 3 residues outside the read, so it is completed with the germline J gene. The rearrangement uses TRBV6-2 or TRBV6-3 and TRBJ2-1, with 8 positions matching TRBD1. The CDR3 spans 14 residues. CDR1 and CDR2 (germline): MNHEY, SVGEGT. After removal of 2 bases from V and 7 bases from J, the junction contained 4 bases not matched to a gene. Incomplete CDR3 DNA: TGTGCCAGCAGTTACAATGACAGGGGTAATGAG. Amino acids: CASSYNDRGNE. The CDR3 in full is CASSYNDRGNEQFF.